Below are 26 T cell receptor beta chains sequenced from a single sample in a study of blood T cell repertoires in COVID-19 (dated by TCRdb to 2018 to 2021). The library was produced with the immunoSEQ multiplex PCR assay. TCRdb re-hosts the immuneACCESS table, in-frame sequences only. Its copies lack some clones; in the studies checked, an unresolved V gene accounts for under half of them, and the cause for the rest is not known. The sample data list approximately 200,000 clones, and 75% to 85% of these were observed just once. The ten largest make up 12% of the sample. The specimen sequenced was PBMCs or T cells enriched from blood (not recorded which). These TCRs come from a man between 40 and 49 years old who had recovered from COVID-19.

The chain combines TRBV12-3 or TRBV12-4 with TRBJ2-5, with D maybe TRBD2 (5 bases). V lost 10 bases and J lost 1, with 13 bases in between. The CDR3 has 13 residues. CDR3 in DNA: TGTGCCATCAAGGAAGGACTCCAAGAGACCCAGTACTTC. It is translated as CAIKEGLQETQYF.

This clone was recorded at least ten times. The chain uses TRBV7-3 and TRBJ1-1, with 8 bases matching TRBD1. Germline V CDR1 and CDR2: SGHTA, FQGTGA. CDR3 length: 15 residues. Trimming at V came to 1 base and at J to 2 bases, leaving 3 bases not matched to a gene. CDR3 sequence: CASSLMGQANTEAFF. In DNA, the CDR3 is TGTGCCAGCAGCTTAATGGGACAGGCAAACACTGAAGCTTTCTTT.

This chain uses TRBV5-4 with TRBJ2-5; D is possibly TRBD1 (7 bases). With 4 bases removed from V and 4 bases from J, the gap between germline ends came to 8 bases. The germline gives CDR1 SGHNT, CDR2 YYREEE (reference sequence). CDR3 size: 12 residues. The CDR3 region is CASSQGGETQYF. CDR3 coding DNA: TGTGCCAGCAGCCAGGGGGGAGAGACCCAGTACTTC. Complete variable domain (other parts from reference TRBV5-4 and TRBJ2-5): ETGVTQSPTHLIKTRGQQVTLRCSSQSGHNTVSWYQQALGQGPQFIFQYYREEENGRGNFPPRFSGLQFPNYSSELNVNALELDDSALYLCASSQGGETQYFGPGTRLLVL.

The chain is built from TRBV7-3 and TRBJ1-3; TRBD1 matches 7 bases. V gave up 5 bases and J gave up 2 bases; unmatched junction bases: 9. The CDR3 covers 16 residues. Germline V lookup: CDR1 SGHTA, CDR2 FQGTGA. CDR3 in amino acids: CASSPGQSNAGNTIYF. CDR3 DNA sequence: TGTGCCAGCAGCCCGGGACAGTCGAACGCTGGAAACACCATATATTTT.

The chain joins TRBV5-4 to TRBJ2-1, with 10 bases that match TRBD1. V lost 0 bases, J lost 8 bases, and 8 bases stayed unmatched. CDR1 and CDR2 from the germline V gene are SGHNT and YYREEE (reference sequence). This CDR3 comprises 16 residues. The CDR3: CASSLDFGTGADEQFF. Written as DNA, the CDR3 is TGTGCCAGCAGCTTGGATTTTGGGACAGGGGCCGATGAGCAGTTCTTC. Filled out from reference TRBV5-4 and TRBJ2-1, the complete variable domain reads ETGVTQSPTHLIKTRGQQVTLRCSSQSGHNTVSWYQQALGQGPQFIFQYYREEENGRGNFPPRFSGLQFPNYSSELNVNALELDDSALYLCASSLDFGTGADEQFFGPGTRLTVL.

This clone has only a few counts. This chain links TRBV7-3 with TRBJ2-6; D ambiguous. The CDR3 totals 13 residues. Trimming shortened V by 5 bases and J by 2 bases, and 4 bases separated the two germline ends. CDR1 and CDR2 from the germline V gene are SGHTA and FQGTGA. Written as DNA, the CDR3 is TGTGCCAGCAGCACAACTGGGGCCAACGTCCTGACTTTC. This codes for CASSTTGANVLTF.

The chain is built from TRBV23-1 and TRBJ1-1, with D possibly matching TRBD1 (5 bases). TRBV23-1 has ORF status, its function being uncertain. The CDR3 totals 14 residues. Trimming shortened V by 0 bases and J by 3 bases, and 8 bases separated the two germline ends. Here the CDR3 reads CASSQSVGDTEAFF. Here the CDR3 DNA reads TGCGCCAGCAGTCAATCCGTAGGGGACACTGAAGCTTTCTTT.

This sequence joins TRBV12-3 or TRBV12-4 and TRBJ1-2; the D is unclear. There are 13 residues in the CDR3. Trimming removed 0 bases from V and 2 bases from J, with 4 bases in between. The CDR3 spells CASSLAQNYGYTF. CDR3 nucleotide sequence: TGTGCCAGCAGTTTAGCTCAGAACTATGGCTACACCTTC.

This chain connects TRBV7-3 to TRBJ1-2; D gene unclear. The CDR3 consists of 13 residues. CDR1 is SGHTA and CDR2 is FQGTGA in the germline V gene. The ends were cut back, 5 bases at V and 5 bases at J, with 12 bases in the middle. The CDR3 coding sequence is TGTGCCAGCAGCCGAGGACGGGAGTATGGCTACACCTTC. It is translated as CASSRGREYGYTF.

The CDR3 reads CASSQDQGGRGYTF. The CDR3, as DNA: TGTGCCAGCAGCCAAGACCAAGGGGGACGAGGCTACACCTTC. The chain combines TRBV3-1 (or the pseudogene TRBV3-2) with TRBJ1-2, with D maybe TRBD1 (6 bases). Trimming left V 0 bases short and J 8 bases short, with 13 bases between. The CDR3 consists of 14 residues. CDR1 LGHDT and CDR2 YNNKEL come from the germline V gene (reference sequence).

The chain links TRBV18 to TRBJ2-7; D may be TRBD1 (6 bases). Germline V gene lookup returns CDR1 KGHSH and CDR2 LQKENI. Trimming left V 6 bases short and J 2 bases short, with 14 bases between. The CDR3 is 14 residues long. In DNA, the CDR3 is TGTGCCAGCTCCGATGACAGGCTCCCCTACGAGCAGTACGTC. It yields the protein CASSDDRLPYEQYV.

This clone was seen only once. The chain's CDR3 is CASSLGLAGNYEQYV. Written as DNA, the CDR3 is TGTGCCAGCAGCTTAGGACTAGCGGGTAACTACGAGCAGTACGTC. The chain uses TRBV13 and TRBJ2-7, with 9 bases fitting TRBD2. The V and J ends lost 0 bases and 3 bases, in that order; junction bases with no gene match: 3. In germline, CDR1 is PRHDT, CDR2 FYEKMQ (reference sequence). This CDR3 is built from 15 residues.

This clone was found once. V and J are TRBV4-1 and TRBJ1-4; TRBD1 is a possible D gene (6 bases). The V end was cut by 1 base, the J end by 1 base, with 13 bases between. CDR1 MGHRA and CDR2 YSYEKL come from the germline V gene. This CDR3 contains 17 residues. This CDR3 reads CASSQGAGAGTNEKLFF. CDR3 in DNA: TGCGCCAGCAGCCAAGGGGCGGGGGCAGGAACTAATGAAAAACTGTTTTTT.

CDR3 DNA sequence: TGTGCCAGCAGTTACGGGACAGGGTATGGCTACACCTTC. It specifies CASSYGTGYGYTF. This rearrangement joins TRBV28 to TRBJ1-2; TRBD1 matches 9 bases. The V and J ends lost 4 bases and 5 bases, in that order; junction bases with no gene match: 2. CDR1 and CDR2 (germline): MDHEN, SYDVKM. This CDR3 spans 13 amino acids.

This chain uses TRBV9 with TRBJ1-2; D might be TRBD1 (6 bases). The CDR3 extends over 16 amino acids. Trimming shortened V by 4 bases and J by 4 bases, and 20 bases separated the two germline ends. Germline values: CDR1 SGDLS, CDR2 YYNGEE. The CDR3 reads CASSLQIGGLGYGYTF. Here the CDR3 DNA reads TGTGCCAGCAGCCTCCAGATCGGGGGGCTTGGCTATGGCTACACCTTC.

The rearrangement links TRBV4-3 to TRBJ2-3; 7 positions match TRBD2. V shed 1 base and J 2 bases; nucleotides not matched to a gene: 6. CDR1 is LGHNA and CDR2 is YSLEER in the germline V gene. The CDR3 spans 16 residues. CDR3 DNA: TGCGCCAGCAGCCAAGGTACTAGCGCATCCACAGATACGCAGTATTTT. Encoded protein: CASSQGTSASTDTQYF.

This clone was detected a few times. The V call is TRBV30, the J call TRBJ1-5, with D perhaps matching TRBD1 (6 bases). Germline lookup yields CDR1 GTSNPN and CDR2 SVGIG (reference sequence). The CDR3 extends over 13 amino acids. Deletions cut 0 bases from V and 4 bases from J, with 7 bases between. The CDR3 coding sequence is TGTGCCTGGAGTGTGGACAGAAATCAGCCCCAGCATTTT. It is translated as CAWSVDRNQPQHF.

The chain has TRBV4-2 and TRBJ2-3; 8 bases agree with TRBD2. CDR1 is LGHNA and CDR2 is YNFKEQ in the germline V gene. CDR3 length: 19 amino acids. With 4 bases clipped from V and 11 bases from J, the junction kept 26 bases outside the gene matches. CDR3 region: CASSPLQAGATPALGGQYF. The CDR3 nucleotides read TGTGCCAGCAGCCCTTTACAAGCGGGAGCCACCCCGGCCCTCGGAGGGCAGTATTTT.

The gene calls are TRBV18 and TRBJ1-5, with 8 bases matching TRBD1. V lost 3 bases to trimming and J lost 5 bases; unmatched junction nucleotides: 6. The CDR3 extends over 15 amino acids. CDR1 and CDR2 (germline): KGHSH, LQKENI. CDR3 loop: CASSPTGAGDQPQHF. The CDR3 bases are TGTGCCAGCTCACCGACAGGGGCGGGCGATCAGCCCCAGCATTTT.

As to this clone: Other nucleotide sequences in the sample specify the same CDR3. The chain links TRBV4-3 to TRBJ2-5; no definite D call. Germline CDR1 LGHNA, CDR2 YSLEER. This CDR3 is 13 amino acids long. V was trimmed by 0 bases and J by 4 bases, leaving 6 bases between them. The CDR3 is CASSQDRGETQYF. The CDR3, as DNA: TGCGCCAGCAGCCAAGATCGAGGAGAGACCCAGTACTTC.

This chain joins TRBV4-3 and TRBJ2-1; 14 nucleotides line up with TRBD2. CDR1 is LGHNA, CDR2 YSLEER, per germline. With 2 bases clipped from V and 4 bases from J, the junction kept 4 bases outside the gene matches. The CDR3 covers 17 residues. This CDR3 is CASSQMGLAGAYNEQFF. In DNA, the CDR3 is TGCGCCAGCAGCCAAATGGGACTAGCGGGAGCTTACAATGAGCAGTTCTTC.

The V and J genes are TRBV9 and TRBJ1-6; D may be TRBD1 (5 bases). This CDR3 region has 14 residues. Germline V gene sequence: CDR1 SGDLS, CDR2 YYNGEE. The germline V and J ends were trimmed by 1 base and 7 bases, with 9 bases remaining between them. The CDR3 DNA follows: TGTGCCAGCAGCGTACAAACAGGAAATTCACCCCTCCACTTT. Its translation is CASSVQTGNSPLHF.

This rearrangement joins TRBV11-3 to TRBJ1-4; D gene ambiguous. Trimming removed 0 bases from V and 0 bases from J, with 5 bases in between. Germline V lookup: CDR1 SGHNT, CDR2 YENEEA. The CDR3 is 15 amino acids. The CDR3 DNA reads TGTGCCAGCAGCTTAGACTTCCCAACTAATGAAAAACTGTTTTTT. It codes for CASSLDFPTNEKLFF.

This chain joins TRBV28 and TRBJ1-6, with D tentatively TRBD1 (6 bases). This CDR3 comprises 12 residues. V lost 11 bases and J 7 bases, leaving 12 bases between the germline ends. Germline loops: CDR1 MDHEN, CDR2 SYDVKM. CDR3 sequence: CAAQGLNSPLHF. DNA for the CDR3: TGTGCCGCCCAGGGGTTAAATTCACCCCTCCACTTT.

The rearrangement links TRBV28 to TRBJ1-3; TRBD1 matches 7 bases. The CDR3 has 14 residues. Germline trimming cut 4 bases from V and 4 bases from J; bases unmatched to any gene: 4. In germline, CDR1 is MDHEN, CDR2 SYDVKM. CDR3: CASSSTGSGNTIYF. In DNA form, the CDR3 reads TGTGCCAGCAGTTCGACAGGGTCGGGAAACACCATATATTTT.

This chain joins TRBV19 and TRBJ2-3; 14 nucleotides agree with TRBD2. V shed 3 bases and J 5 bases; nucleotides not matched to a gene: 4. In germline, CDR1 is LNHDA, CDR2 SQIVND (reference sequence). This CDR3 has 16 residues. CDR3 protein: CASSMGLAGVKDTQYF. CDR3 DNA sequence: TGTGCCAGTAGTATGGGACTAGCGGGAGTTAAAGATACGCAGTATTTT.